One and the same sample provided the 16 T cell receptor beta chains below, sequenced in a study of T cells after posttransplantation cyclophosphamide. Sequencing used immunoSEQ multiplex PCR; TCRdb keeps in-frame clones, though not all of them. The profile shows some 4,100 clones, over 85% of them singletons. Sequenced input: naive CD4+ T cells sorted from PBMCs. The source is a man aged 50-59 years.

This chain uses TRBV5-6 with TRBJ2-1, with 12 nucleotides matching TRBD2. CDR1 SGHDT and CDR2 YYEEEE come from the germline V gene. The CDR3 runs 16 residues. Losses at the gene ends were 3 bases for V and 9 bases for J; bases not matched to a gene: 10. The CDR3 sequence: CASSSPSGGALGEQFF. CDR3 nucleotide sequence: TGTGCCAGCAGCTCGCCTAGCGGGGGGGCCTTAGGTGAGCAGTTCTTC.

The J gene is TRBJ1-2, the V gene TRBV28, with 7 bases matching TRBD1. Looked up from germline, CDR1 is MDHEN and CDR2 is SYDVKM. CDR3 length equals 17 residues. Trimming at V came to 6 bases and at J to 3 bases, leaving 16 bases not matched to a gene. CDR3 coding DNA: TGTGCCAGCAGGCCCGAACAGGGGAGCACCCCTTACTATGGCTACACCTTC. It encodes CASRPEQGSTPYYGYTF.

The rearrangement joins TRBV5-6 to TRBJ1-6, with D possibly TRBD1 on 5 matching bases. The CDR3 has 14 amino acids. Germline lookup yields CDR1 SGHDT and CDR2 YYEEEE. V was pared by 4 bases and J by 9 bases, with 14 bases between. In DNA form, the CDR3 reads TGTGCCAGCAGCACAGTGAAAGGGGTTTCACCCCTCCACTTT. Translation: CASSTVKGVSPLHF.

The rearrangement links TRBV27 to TRBJ1-5, with a possible D match to TRBD1 (5 bases). The CDR3 has 14 amino acids. Germline V gives CDR1 MNHEY, CDR2 SMNVEV (reference sequence). Trimming left V 6 bases short and J 1 base short, with 10 bases between. The CDR3 protein is CASSSRQSNQPQHF. The CDR3 DNA sequence: TGTGCCAGCAGCTCTCGACAGAGCAATCAGCCCCAGCATTTT.

This clone occurred once. The V gene is TRBV2, the J gene TRBJ1-3; no clear D. This CDR3 has 17 amino acids. Looked up from germline, CDR1 is SNHLY and CDR2 is FYNNEI. The V end was cut by 4 bases, the J end by 2 bases, with 18 bases between. The CDR3 loop is CASSVPEGPVTGNTIYF. The CDR3 bases are TGTGCCAGCAGTGTCCCGGAGGGTCCTGTTACTGGAAACACCATATATTTT.

The V and J genes are TRBV5-1 and TRBJ2-1; D is possibly TRBD2 (5 bases). Trimming left V 7 bases short and J 3 bases short, with 14 bases between. The CDR3 is 14 residues long. Germline assignment: CDR1 SGHRS and CDR2 YFSETQ. The CDR3 bases are TGCGCCAGCTATAGAGCCACTAGCTACAATGAGCAGTTCTTC. Its protein is CASYRATSYNEQFF.

This rearrangement joins TRBV7-3 to TRBJ2-1, with 7 bases that match TRBD2. The CDR3 is 15 residues long. CDR1 and CDR2 (germline): SGHTA, FQGTGA. The V and J ends lost 5 bases and 4 bases, in that order; junction bases with no gene match: 8. The DNA for the CDR3 is TGTGCCAGCAGCAAAAGCGGGGCTCCTTACAATGAGCAGTTCTTC. This encodes CASSKSGAPYNEQFF.

The rearrangement uses TRBV18 and TRBJ2-3; 13 bases align to TRBD2. J gave up 3 bases and V 4 bases, and 4 bases lay outside the gene matches. This CDR3 is 16 amino acids long. The germline V gene has CDR1 KGHSH and CDR2 LQKENI. CDR3 in amino acids: CASSRGTSGTTDTQYF. The CDR3 nucleotides read TGTGCCAGCTCACGAGGGACTAGCGGGACGACAGATACGCAGTATTTT.

V and J are TRBV6-5 and TRBJ2-1; TRBD1 matches 8 bases. The CDR3 covers 12 residues. V trimming: 8 bases; J trimming: 14 bases; junction bases outside the gene matches: 11. Germline CDR1 is MNHEY and CDR2 is SVGAGI. The CDR3 nucleotides are TGTGCCAGCCGACAGGGGCGGCTAATTGAGTTCTTC. Translating it yields CASRQGRLIEFF.

The chain joins TRBV6-1 to TRBJ1-4; no clear D gene. Looked up from germline, CDR1 is MNHNS and CDR2 is SASEGT. Trimming left V 2 bases short and J 5 bases short, with 12 bases between. This CDR3 spans 15 amino acids. CDR3: CASSERTGQNEKLFF. The CDR3 coding sequence is TGTGCCAGCAGTGAAAGGACTGGCCAGAATGAAAAACTGTTTTTT.

The V gene is TRBV7-6, the J gene TRBJ2-7; the D gene is possibly TRBD2 (6 bases). The germline gives CDR1 SGHVS, CDR2 FNYEAQ. The ends were cut back, 4 bases at V and 4 bases at J, with 14 bases in the middle. The CDR3 runs to 14 residues. The CDR3 DNA sequence: TGTGCCAGCAGCTCCGGGACTCCTTATTACGAGCAGTACTTC. Protein: CASSSGTPYYEQYF.

J is TRBJ2-1 and V is TRBV9; 8 bases are a match to TRBD1. J gave up 3 bases and V 4 bases, and 6 bases lay outside the gene matches. The CDR3 spans 15 residues. CDR1 SGDLS and CDR2 YYNGEE come from the germline V gene. The CDR3 coding sequence is TGTGCCAGCAGCCCACGGACAGGGAACTACAATGAGCAGTTCTTC. Amino acid sequence: CASSPRTGNYNEQFF.

This clone occurred once. This chain joins TRBV10-3 and TRBJ2-1; D gene uncertain. This CDR3 comprises 13 residues. In germline, CDR1 is ENHRY, CDR2 SYGVKD. Deletions cut 7 bases from V and 3 bases from J, with 10 bases between. Here the CDR3 reads CAITSPGYNEQFF. The CDR3 DNA reads as TGTGCCATCACTTCCCCGGGCTACAATGAGCAGTTCTTC.

This chain uses TRBV5-5 with TRBJ2-3; TRBD2 matches at 12 bases. The V and J ends lost 2 bases and 6 bases, in that order; junction bases with no gene match: 10. The germline gives CDR1 SGHKS, CDR2 YYEKEE (reference sequence). The CDR3 is 17 residues long. The CDR3 sequence is CASSFQTSGGLGDTQYF. The CDR3 nucleotides read TGTGCCAGCAGCTTTCAGACTAGCGGGGGTCTGGGGGATACGCAGTATTTT. Combining the CDR3 with reference TRBV5-5 and TRBJ2-3 gives the whole variable domain DAGVTQSPTHLIKTRGQQVTLRCSPISGHKSVSWYQQVLGQGPQFIFQYYEKEERGRGNFPDRFSARQFPNYSSELNVNALLLGDSALYLCASSFQTSGGLGDTQYFGPGTRLTVL.

The gene calls are TRBV5-1 and TRBJ1-6, with D possibly TRBD1 on 5 matching bases. Germline CDR1 reads SGHRS; CDR2 reads YFSETQ. Trimming removed 0 bases from V and 8 bases from J, with 15 bases in between. The CDR3 sequence is 16 residues long. For the CDR3, the DNA is TGCGCCAGCAGCTTGGCCGGGGGGATAGGGGATTCACCCCTCCACTTT. This encodes CASSLAGGIGDSPLHF. Based on the CDR3 plus reference TRBV5-1 and TRBJ1-6, the full variable domain is KAGVTQTPRYLIKTRGQQVTLSCSPISGHRSVSWYQQTPGQGLQFLFEYFSETQRNKGNFPGRFSGRQFSNSRSEMNVSTLELGDSALYLCASSLAGGIGDSPLHFGNGTRLTVT.

The V gene is TRBV7-9, the J gene TRBJ2-5; D possibly corresponds to TRBD2 (5 bases). The germline gives CDR1 SEHNR, CDR2 FQNEAQ (reference sequence). The CDR3 loop spans 13 amino acids. V shed 5 bases and J shed 6 bases, with 13 bases lying between them. This CDR3 is CASSHDGVKTQYF. The CDR3 nucleotides read TGTGCCAGCAGCCATGACGGGGTCAAGACCCAGTACTTC.